A single sample is the source of the 13 T cell receptor beta chains below, sequenced in a study of blood T cell repertoires in COVID-19 (dated by TCRdb to about 2020). Library preparation used the immunoSEQ multiplex PCR assay. TCRdb's version of the immuneACCESS table is confined to in-frame rearrangements and falls short of the full clone set. An unresolved V gene accounts for under half of the shortfall where checked; the remainder is of unknown origin. For this sample the table gives over 400,000 clones, of which 86% were detected only once. The ten largest account for almost 1.5% of the sample. Sequencing was done on a sample of peripheral blood. The receptors come from a woman in her 30s with active or convalescent COVID-19.

This clone showed up many times. The chain employs TRBV25-1 and TRBJ1-4; D gene ambiguous. This CDR3 comprises 18 residues. The germline V and J ends were trimmed by 1 base and 0 bases, with 15 bases remaining between them. CDR1 is MGHDK, CDR2 SYGVNS, per germline. The CDR3 region has the DNA TGTGCCAGCAGTGAATTGCCATGGGAGCCATCAACTAATGAAAAACTGTTTTTT. Its protein is CASSELPWEPSTNEKLFF. The full variable domain, its missing parts supplied by reference TRBV25-1 and TRBJ1-4, is EADIYQTPRYLVIGTGKKITLECSQTMGHDKMYWYQQDPGMELHLIHYSYGVNSTEKGDLSSESTVSRIRTEHFPLTLESARPSHTSQYLCASSELPWEPSTNEKLFFGSGTQLSVL.

This chain joins TRBV10-3 and TRBJ1-3, with D possibly TRBD1 on 6 matching bases. Germline V gene lookup returns CDR1 ENHRY and CDR2 SYGVKD. The CDR3 loop spans 16 amino acids. Trimming pared 6 bases from V and 0 bases from J, leaving 15 bases between. CDR3 amino acids: CAIRGTRPNSGNTIYF. The CDR3 DNA is TGTGCCATCAGGGGGACAAGGCCCAACTCTGGAAACACCATATATTTT.

This clone was observed once. The chain employs TRBV7-2 and TRBJ1-2; D ambiguous. CDR1 is SGHTA and CDR2 is FQGNSA in the germline V gene. CDR3 size: 19 residues. Trimming removed 1 base from V and 2 bases from J, with 23 bases in between. In DNA, the CDR3 is TGTGCCAGCAGCTTAGTCGCGGGAAGCCTAGAACAAATCAACTATGGCTACACCTTC. It encodes CASSLVAGSLEQINYGYTF. Combining the CDR3 with reference TRBV7-2 and TRBJ1-2 gives the whole variable domain GAGVSQSPSNKVTEKGKDVELRCDPISGHTALYWYRQSLGQGLEFLIYFQGNSAPDKSGLPSDRFSAERTGGSVSTLTIQRTQQEDSAVYLCASSLVAGSLEQINYGYTFGSGTRLTVV.

This chain uses TRBV2 with TRBJ2-7, with TRBD1 matching 12 bases. The CDR3 runs 14 residues. Germline V gives CDR1 SNHLY, CDR2 FYNNEI. V shed 6 bases and J 4 bases; nucleotides not matched to a gene: 4. CDR3 coding DNA: TGTGCCAGCAGCCCGGGACAGGGGGCTTACGAGCAGTACTTC. As protein: CASSPGQGAYEQYF.

The chain uses TRBV12-3 or TRBV12-4 and TRBJ1-1, with D possibly being TRBD1 (5 bases). The V end lost 5 bases, the J end lost 10 bases, and 14 bases lay between the germline ends. The CDR3 runs to 12 residues. This CDR3 reads CASSISAGGAFF. The CDR3 DNA reads as TGTGCCAGCAGTATCTCGGCGGGGGGAGCTTTCTTT.

V is TRBV28 and J is TRBJ1-1; 9 nucleotides match TRBD1. With V trimmed by 2 bases and J by 0 bases, 10 bases remained unmatched. The CDR3 runs to 18 residues. Per the germline V gene, CDR1 is MDHEN and CDR2 is SYDVKM. This CDR3 is CASSLGTGIVAMNTEAFF. The CDR3 DNA is TGTGCCAGCAGTTTAGGGACAGGGATCGTTGCCATGAACACTGAAGCTTTCTTT. Full variable domain (remainder filled in from reference TRBV28 and TRBJ1-1): DVKVTQSSRYLVKRTGEKVFLECVQDMDHENMFWYRQDPGLGLRLIYFSYDVKMKEKGDIPEGYSVSREKKERFSLILESASTNQTSMYLCASSLGTGIVAMNTEAFFGQGTRLTVV.

The rearrangement uses TRBV29-1 and TRBJ1-1; D gene uncertain. Germline CDR1 SQVTM, CDR2 ANQGSEA. V lost 4 bases, J lost 2 bases, and 14 bases lay in between. The CDR3 contains 14 residues. In nucleotides, the CDR3 is TGCAGCGTTGTTCAGCGAGGAAGTAACACTGAAGCTTTCTTT. Its protein product is CSVVQRGSNTEAFF.

V is TRBV7-2 and J is TRBJ1-3; D is possibly TRBD1 (5 bases). The CDR3 is 17 amino acids. Trimming stripped 1 base from V and 0 bases from J, with 13 bases between. CDR1 and CDR2 (germline): SGHTA, FQGNSA. In DNA, the CDR3 is TGTGCCAGCAGCTTAGGGGGACTTAGGAACTCTGGAAACACCATATATTTT. Its translation: CASSLGGLRNSGNTIYF.

The chain uses TRBV7-9 and TRBJ2-7; TRBD2 aligns across 7 bases. Unmatched junction bases numbered 5, after V lost 3 bases and J lost 3 bases. This CDR3 region has 14 residues. The V gene's germline CDR1 is SEHNR and CDR2 FQNEAQ (reference sequence). The CDR3 protein is CASSFGGTNYEQYF. The CDR3 nucleotides are TGTGCCAGCAGCTTTGGGGGGACTAACTACGAGCAGTACTTC.

V usage is TRBV10-3 and J usage is TRBJ1-3, with a tentative D call TRBD1 (5 bases). Trimming took off 6 bases at V and 0 bases at J, with 15 bases between the two ends. The length of the CDR3 is 16 residues. CDR1 and CDR2 from the germline V gene are ENHRY and SYGVKD. DNA of the CDR3: TGTGCCATCAGGGCCGGGCAGGGACTCTCTGGAAACACCATATATTTT. Its protein product is CAIRAGQGLSGNTIYF.

Concerning this clone: Other DNA sequences in the same sample also yield this CDR3. The J gene is TRBJ1-4, the V gene TRBV6-5, with 8 bases fitting TRBD1. The CDR3 runs to 13 residues. The junction had 2 bases not matched to a gene; V was cut back by 6 bases and J by 5 bases. Germline V CDR1 and CDR2: MNHEY, SVGAGI. CDR3 in amino acids: CASRDRENEKLFF. The DNA for the CDR3 is TGTGCCAGCAGGGACAGGGAAAATGAAAAACTGTTTTTT.

This chain links TRBV19 with TRBJ2-7; 8 nucleotides agree with TRBD1. The J segment lost 0 bases and the V segment lost 6 bases, leaving 10 bases of the junction unmatched. The CDR3 sequence is 16 residues long. CDR1 is LNHDA, CDR2 SQIVND, per germline (reference sequence). CDR3 amino acids: CASSIYGDRNSYEQYF. The CDR3 DNA is TGTGCCAGTAGCATATATGGGGACAGGAACTCCTACGAGCAGTACTTC.

The rearrangement joins TRBV27 to TRBJ1-2; 8 bases map to TRBD1. The CDR3 is made up of 17 amino acids. Germline V lookup: CDR1 MNHEY, CDR2 SMNVEV (reference sequence). The V gene end was trimmed by 3 bases and the J gene end by 4 bases; junction bases not matched to a gene: 13. CDR3 protein: CASSFTPGQGRLYGYTF. CDR3 nucleotide sequence: TGTGCCAGCAGTTTCACTCCTGGACAGGGAAGGCTCTATGGCTACACCTTC.